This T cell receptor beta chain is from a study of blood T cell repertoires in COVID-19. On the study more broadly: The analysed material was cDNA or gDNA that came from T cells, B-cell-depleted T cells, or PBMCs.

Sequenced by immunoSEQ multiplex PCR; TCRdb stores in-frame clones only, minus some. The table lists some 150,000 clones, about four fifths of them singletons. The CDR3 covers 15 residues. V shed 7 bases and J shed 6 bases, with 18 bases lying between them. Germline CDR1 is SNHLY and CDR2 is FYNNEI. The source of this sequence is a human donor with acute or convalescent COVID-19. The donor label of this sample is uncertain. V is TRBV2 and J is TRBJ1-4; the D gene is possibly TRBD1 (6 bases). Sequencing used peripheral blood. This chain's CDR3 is CASTIRGGIDEKLFF. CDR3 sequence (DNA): TGTGCCAGCACCATTAGGGGGGGGATTGATGAAAAACTGTTTTTT.